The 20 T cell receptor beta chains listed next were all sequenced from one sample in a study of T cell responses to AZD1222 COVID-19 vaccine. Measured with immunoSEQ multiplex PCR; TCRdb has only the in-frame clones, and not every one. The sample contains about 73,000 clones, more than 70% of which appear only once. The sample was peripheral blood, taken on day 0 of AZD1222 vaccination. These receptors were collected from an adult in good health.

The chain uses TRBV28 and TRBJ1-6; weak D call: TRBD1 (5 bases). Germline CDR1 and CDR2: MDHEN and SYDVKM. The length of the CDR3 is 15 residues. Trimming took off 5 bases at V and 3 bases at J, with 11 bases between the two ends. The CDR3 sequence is CASSVGTLYNSPLHF. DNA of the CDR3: TGTGCCAGCAGTGTCGGGACCCTCTATAATTCACCCCTCCACTTT.

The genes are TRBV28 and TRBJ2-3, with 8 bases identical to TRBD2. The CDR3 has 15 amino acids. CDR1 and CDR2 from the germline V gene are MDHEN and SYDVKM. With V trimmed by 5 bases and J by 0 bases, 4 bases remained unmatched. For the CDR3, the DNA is TGTGCCAGCAGTCTGGGGACTAGGAGCACAGATACGCAGTATTTT. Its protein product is CASSLGTRSTDTQYF.

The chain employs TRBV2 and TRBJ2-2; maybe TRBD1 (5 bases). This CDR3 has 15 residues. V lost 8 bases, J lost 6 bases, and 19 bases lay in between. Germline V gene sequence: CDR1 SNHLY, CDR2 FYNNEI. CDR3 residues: CASLYGQGRSGELFF. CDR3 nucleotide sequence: TGTGCCAGCCTTTATGGGCAGGGTCGATCCGGGGAGCTGTTTTTT.

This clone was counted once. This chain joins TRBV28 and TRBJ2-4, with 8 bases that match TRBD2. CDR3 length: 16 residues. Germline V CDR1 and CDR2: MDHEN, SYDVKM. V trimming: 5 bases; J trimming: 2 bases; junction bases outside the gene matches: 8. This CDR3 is CASSPSGSGSKNIQYF. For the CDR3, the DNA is TGTGCCAGCAGTCCCAGCGGGAGTGGGTCCAAAAACATTCAGTACTTC.

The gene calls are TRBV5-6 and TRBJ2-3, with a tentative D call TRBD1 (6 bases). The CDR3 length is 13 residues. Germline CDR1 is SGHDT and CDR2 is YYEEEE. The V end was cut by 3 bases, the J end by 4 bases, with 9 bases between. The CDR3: CASSSQGPDTQYF. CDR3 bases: TGTGCCAGCAGCTCACAGGGTCCAGATACGCAGTATTTT.

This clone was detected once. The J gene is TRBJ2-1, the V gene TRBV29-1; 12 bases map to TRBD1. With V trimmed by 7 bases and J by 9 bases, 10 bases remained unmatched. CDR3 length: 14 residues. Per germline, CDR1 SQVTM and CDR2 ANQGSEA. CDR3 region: CSAGGQGAQGEQFF. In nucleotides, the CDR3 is TGCAGCGCCGGGGGACAGGGGGCGCAGGGTGAGCAGTTCTTC.

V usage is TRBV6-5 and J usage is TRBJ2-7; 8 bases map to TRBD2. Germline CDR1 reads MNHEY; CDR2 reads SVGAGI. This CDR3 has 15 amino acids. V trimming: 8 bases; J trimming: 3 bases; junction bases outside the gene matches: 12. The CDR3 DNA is TGTGCCAGCCGGGTTAGCGGGGCAAGCGGCTACGAGCAGTACTTC. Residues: CASRVSGASGYEQYF.

The CDR3 region is CASSPDFGTGYSPLHF. The CDR3 region has the DNA TGTGCCAGCAGCCCCGACTTCGGGACAGGGTATTCACCCCTCCACTTT. This sequence joins TRBV7-9 and TRBJ1-6; TRBD1 matches at 9 bases. The V gene end was trimmed by 5 bases and the J gene end by 8 bases; junction bases not matched to a gene: 10. This CDR3 spans 16 amino acids. Germline CDR1 reads SEHNR; CDR2 reads FQNEAQ (reference sequence).

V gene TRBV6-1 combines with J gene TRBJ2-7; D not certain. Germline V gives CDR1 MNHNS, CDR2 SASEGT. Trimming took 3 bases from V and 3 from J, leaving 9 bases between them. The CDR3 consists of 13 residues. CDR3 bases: TGTGCCAGCAGTGACGGCAGCTTCTACGAGCAGTACTTC. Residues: CASSDGSFYEQYF.

Written as DNA, the CDR3 is TGTGCCACCAGTGAAGACGGCTATGGCTACACCTTC. Protein product: CATSEDGYGYTF. This sequence joins TRBV24-1 and TRBJ1-2, with D unresolved. The CDR3 loop spans 12 amino acids. The germline V gene has CDR1 KGHDR and CDR2 SFDVKD. Trimming took off 4 bases at V and 4 bases at J, with 6 bases between the two ends.

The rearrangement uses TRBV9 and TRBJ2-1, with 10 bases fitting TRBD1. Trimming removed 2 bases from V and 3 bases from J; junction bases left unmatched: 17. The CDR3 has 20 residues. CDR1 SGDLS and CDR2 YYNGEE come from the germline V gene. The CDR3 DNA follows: TGTGCCAGCAGCGTTTCCCCCCGGGACAGGGGTGAGGATCTCTACAATGAGCAGTTCTTC. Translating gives CASSVSPRDRGEDLYNEQFF.

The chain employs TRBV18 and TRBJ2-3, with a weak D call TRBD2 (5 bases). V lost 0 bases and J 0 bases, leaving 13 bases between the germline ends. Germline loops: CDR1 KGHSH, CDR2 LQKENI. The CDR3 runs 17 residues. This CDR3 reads CASSPPGWEPSTDTQYF. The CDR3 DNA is TGTGCCAGCTCACCACCGGGCTGGGAGCCAAGCACAGATACGCAGTATTTT.

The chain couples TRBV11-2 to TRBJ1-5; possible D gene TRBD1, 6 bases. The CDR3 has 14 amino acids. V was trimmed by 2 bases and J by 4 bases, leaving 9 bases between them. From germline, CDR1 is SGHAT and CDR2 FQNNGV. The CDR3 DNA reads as TGTGCCAGCAGCTTAAACCAGGGGAATCAGCCCCAGCATTTT. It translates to CASSLNQGNQPQHF.

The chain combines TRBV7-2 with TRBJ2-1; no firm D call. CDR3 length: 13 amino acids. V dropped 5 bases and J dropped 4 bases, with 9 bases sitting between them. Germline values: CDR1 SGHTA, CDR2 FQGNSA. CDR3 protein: CASSLSWYNEQFF. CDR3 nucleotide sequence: TGTGCCAGCAGCCTCTCCTGGTACAATGAGCAGTTCTTC.

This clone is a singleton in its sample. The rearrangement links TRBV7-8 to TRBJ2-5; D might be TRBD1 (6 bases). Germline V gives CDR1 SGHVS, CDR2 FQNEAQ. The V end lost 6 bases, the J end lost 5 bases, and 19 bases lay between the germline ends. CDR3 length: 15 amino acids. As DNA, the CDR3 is TGTGCCAGCAGTTATACAGGGTTCGAGGGGGAGACCCAGTACTTC. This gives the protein CASSYTGFEGETQYF.

The CDR3 reads CSASYMGGTNSYEQYF. The DNA for the CDR3 is TGCAGTGCTAGTTATATGGGAGGGACTAACTCCTACGAGCAGTACTTC. This rearrangement joins TRBV20-1 to TRBJ2-7; TRBD2 agrees at 7 bases. Germline trimming cut 3 bases from V and 0 bases from J; bases unmatched to any gene: 11. CDR3 size: 16 residues. CDR1 and CDR2 (germline): DFQATT, SNEGSKA (reference sequence).

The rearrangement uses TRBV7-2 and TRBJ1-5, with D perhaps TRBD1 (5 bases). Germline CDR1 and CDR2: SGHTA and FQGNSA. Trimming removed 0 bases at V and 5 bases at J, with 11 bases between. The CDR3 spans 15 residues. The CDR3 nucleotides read TGTGCCAGCAGCTTAGCGTGGGACGGCTATCAGCCCCAGCATTTT. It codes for CASSLAWDGYQPQHF.

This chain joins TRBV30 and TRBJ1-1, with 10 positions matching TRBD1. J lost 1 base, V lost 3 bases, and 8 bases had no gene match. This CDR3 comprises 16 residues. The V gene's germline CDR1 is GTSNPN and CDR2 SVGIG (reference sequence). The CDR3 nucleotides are TGTGCCTGGAGAGGACAGGGGGTCGACCCGAACACTGAAGCTTTCTTT. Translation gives CAWRGQGVDPNTEAFF.

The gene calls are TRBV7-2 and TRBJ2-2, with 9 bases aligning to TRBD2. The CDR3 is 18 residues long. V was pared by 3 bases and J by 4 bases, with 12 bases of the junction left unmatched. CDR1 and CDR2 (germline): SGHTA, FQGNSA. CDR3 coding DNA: TGTGCCAGCAGCTTCCGAGGGGTCCTAGCGGGACTCACCGGGGAGCTGTTTTTT. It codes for CASSFRGVLAGLTGELFF.

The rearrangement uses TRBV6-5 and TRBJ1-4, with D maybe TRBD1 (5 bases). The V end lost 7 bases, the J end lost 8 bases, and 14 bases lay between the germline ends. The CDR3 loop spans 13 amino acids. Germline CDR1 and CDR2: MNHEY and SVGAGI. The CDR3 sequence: CASKKRGHEKLFF. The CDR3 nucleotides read TGTGCCAGCAAAAAAAGAGGACACGAAAAACTGTTTTTT.